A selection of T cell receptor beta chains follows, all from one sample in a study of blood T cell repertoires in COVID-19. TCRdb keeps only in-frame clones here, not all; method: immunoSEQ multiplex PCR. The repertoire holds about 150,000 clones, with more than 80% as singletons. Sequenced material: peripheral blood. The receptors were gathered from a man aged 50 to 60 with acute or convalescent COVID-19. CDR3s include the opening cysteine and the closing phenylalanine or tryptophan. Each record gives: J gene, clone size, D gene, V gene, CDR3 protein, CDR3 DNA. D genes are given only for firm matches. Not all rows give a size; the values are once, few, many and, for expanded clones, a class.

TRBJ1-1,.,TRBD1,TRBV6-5,CASTRQGEAFF,TGTGCCAGCACCAGACAGGGAGAAGCTTTCTTT
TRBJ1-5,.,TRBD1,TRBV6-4,CASMGQVDQPQHF,TGTGCCAGCATGGGACAGGTCGATCAGCCCCAGCATTTT
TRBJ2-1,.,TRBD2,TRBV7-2,CASSLAGLAATNEQFF,TGTGCCAGCAGCTTAGCGGGACTAGCGGCAACCAATGAGCAGTTCTTC
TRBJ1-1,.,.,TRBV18,CASSPPGATEAFF,TGTGCCAGCTCACCTCCAGGGGCGACTGAAGCTTTCTTT
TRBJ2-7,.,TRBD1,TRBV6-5,CASRRGTANSYEQYF,TGTGCCAGCAGAAGAGGGACAGCAAACTCCTACGAGCAGTACTTC
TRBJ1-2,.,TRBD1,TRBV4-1,CASSQPGGSYGYTF,TGCGCCAGCAGCCAACCAGGGGGCAGCTATGGCTACACCTTC
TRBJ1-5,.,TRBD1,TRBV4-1,CASSHLTGTGGNQPQHF,TGCGCCAGCAGCCACCTTACCGGGACAGGGGGAAATCAGCCCCAGCATTTT
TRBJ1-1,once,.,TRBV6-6,CASSPRVRTEAFF,TGTGCCAGCAGCCCAAGAGTCCGGACTGAAGCTTTCTTT
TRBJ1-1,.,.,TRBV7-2,CASSLADYSEAFF,TGTGCCAGCAGCTTAGCAGACTACTCCGAAGCTTTCTTT
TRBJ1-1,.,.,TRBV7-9,CASSLSGGVNTEAFF,TGTGCCAGCAGCTTAAGTGGAGGAGTGAACACTGAAGCTTTCTTT
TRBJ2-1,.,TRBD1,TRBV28,CASRNRGVNEQFF,TGTGCCAGCAGGAACAGGGGGGTCAATGAGCAGTTCTTC
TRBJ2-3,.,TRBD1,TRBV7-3,CASSLQGARTDTQYF,TGTGCCAGCAGCTTACAGGGGGCCCGCACAGATACGCAGTATTTT
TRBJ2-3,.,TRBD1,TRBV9,CASKGQGADTQYF,TGTGCCAGCAAAGGACAGGGGGCAGATACGCAGTATTTT
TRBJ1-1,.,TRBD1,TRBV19,CASSHRDRRNTEAFF,TGTGCCAGTAGCCATAGGGACAGAAGAAACACTGAAGCTTTCTTT
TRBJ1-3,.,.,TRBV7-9,CASSFGHSGNTIYF,TGTGCCAGCAGCTTTGGGCACTCTGGAAACACCATATATTTT
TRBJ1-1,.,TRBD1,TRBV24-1,CATTGAGTEAFF,TGTGCCACTACAGGGGCTGGCACTGAAGCTTTCTTT
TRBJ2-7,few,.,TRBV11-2,CASSLDRGAQGYF,TGTGCCAGCAGCTTAGATCGAGGCGCCCAAGGGTACTTC
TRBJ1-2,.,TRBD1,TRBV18,CASSPLGQTYGYTF,TGTGCCAGCTCACCACTGGGACAGACCTATGGCTACACCTTC
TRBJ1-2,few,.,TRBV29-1,CSVVGGGAGGYTF,TGCAGCGTTGTCGGCGGGGGCGCGGGAGGCTACACCTTC
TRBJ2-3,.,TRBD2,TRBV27,CASRSAGTSGGGLDTQYF,TGTGCCAGCAGAAGCGCCGGGACTAGCGGGGGGGGTTTAGATACGCAGTATTTT
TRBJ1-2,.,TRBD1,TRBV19,CASSMGQVNYGYTF,TGTGCCAGTAGTATGGGACAGGTCAACTATGGCTACACCTTC
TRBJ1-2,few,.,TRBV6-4,CASSASLGGGYTF,TGTGCCAGCAGCGCCTCCTTAGGAGGAGGCTACACCTTC
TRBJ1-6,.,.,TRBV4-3,CASSQDGGFGKNSPLHF,TGCGCCAGCAGCCAAGATGGGGGGTTCGGGAAGAATTCACCCCTCCACTTT
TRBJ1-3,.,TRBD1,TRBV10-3,CAIRRDRGGNTIYF,TGTGCCATCAGGCGAGACAGGGGCGGAAACACCATATATTTT
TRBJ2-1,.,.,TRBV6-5,CASSGSQGVDEQFF,TGTGCCAGCAGCGGCAGCCAAGGGGTGGATGAGCAGTTCTTC
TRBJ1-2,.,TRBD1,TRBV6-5,CASSYSGQGYYGYTF,TGTGCCAGCAGTTACTCGGGACAGGGCTACTATGGCTACACCTTC
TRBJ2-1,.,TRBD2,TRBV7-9,CASSLLAGVDEQFF,TGTGCCAGCAGCTTACTAGCGGGGGTGGATGAGCAGTTCTTC
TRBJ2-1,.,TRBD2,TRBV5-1,CASSLQRREAQFF,TGCGCCAGCAGCTTGCAGCGGCGGGAGGCCCAGTTCTTC
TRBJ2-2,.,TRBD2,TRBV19,CASSQLAGVDTGELFF,TGTGCCAGTAGTCAACTAGCGGGAGTTGACACCGGGGAGCTGTTTTTT
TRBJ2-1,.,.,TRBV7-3,CASSSNPPGSSSNEQFF,TGTGCCAGCAGCTCAAACCCCCCGGGATCTTCGTCCAATGAGCAGTTCTTC
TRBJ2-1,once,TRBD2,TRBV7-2,CASSLPSGGNNEQFF,TGTGCCAGCAGCTTACCTAGCGGGGGGAACAATGAGCAGTTCTTC
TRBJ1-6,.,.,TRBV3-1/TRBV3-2,CASSLWRGPNSPLHF,TGTGCCAGCAGCCTATGGAGAGGCCCTAATTCACCCCTCCACTTT
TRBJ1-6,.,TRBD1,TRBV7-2,CASSLLDREISPLHF,TGTGCCAGCAGCTTACTGGACAGGGAGATTTCACCCCTCCACTTT
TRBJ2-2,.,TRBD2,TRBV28,CASSLGGTYTGELFF,TGTGCCAGCAGCCTCGGGGGGACTTACACCGGGGAGCTGTTTTTT
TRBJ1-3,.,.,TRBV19,CASSHTGTGNTIYF,TGTGCCAGTAGTCATACAGGTACTGGAAACACCATATATTTT
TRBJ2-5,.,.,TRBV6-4,CASSHGQPYQETQYF,TGTGCCAGCAGTCACGGACAGCCGTACCAAGAGACCCAGTACTTC
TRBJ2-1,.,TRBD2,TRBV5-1,CASAPSSGSYVEQFF,TGCGCCAGCGCACCATCTAGCGGGAGTTACGTTGAGCAGTTCTTC
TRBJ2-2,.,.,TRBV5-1,CASSLPGAITGELFF,TGCGCCAGCAGCTTGCCAGGGGCGATCACCGGGGAGCTGTTTTTT
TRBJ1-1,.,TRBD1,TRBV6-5,CASSSNRGSTEAFF,TGTGCCAGCAGTTCAAACAGGGGCTCCACTGAAGCTTTCTTT
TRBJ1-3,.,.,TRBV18,CASSPSEQGSGNTIYF,TGTGCCAGCTCACCAAGCGAACAGGGATCTGGAAACACCATATATTTT
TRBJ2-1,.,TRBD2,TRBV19,CASRPGGSSYNEQFF,TGTGCCAGTAGACCGGGCGGGAGCTCCTACAATGAGCAGTTCTTC
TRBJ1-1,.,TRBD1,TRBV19,CASSIEGQQAFF,TGTGCCAGTAGTATAGAGGGACAGCAAGCTTTCTTT
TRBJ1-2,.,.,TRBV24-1,CATSDSPGHGYTF,TGTGCCACCAGTGATTCCCCAGGGCATGGCTACACCTTC
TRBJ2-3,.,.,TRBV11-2,CASSFLRDTRDTQYF,TGTGCCAGCAGCTTCTTGAGGGATACACGAGATACGCAGTATTTT
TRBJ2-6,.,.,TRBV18,CASSPLVSGANVLTF,TGTGCCAGCTCACCACTCGTCTCTGGGGCCAACGTCCTGACTTTC
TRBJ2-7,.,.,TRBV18,CASSPGSGDYEQYF,TGTGCCAGCTCACCAGGGTCAGGGGACTACGAGCAGTACTTC
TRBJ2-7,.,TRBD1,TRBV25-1,CASTRTGGTYEQYF,TGTGCCAGCACTAGGACAGGGGGCACCTACGAGCAGTACTTC
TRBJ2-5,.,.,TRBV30,CAWSAGLAGYQETQYF,TGTGCCTGGAGTGCTGGACTTGCGGGGTACCAAGAGACCCAGTACTTC
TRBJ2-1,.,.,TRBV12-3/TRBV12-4,CATCPNPYNEQFF,TGTGCCACATGTCCTAATCCCTACAATGAGCAGTTCTTC
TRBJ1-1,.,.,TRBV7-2,CASSSHPGTMNTEAFF,TGTGCCAGCAGCTCTCACCCCGGGACAATGAACACTGAAGCTTTCTTT
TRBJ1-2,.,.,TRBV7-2,CASSLQTGYGYTF,TGTGCCAGCAGCTTACAAACAGGATATGGCTACACCTTC
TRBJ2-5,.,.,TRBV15,CATSRGERTVKRETQYF,TGTGCCACCAGCAGAGGGGAGAGAACAGTCAAGCGAGAGACCCAGTACTTC
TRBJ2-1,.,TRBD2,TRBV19,CASSISASGGREQFF,TGTGCCAGTAGTATAAGCGCTAGCGGGGGTCGTGAGCAGTTCTTC
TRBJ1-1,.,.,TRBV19,CASSPSGPVNTEAFF,TGTGCCAGTAGTCCATCGGGTCCTGTGAACACTGAAGCTTTCTTT
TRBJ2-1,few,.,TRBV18,CASSQTQGRNEQFF,TGTGCCAGCTCACAAACCCAGGGGCGCAATGAGCAGTTCTTC